The TCR beta chain under discussion was sequenced for a study of cytomegalovirus exposure and HLA in healthy donors. The study ran its PCR with 60 Vbeta and 13 Jbeta primers. The table came from immunoSEQ multiplex PCR; TCRdb's copy has only in-frame clones and leaves some out. This sample has 200,000 or so clones, with 60% to 80% found just once. CDR3 length equals 15 residues. V was clipped by 6 bases and J by 2 bases, with 17 bases between them. Germline V gene sequence: CDR1 MDHEN, CDR2 SYDVKM. For this clone: Its antigen is still unknown.

Study-level findings and limits: For most subjects, TCR beta sequences were reported to predict HLA-A and HLA-B alleles with accuracy. It was only CMV serostatus that was available as immune exposure information. A later analysis revealed that TCR association rates differed between HLA loci, peaking at DRB1 and bottoming out at HLA-C. The dataset shows that most TCR sequences were rare, while some public TCRs occurred in many donors.

Specimen: PBMCs. This receptor was identified in a woman aged 30 to 39 in good health and CMV-seropositive. J is TRBJ2-7 and V is TRBV28, with D tentatively TRBD1 (8 bases). The CDR3: CASRPGQGGTYEQYF. The CDR3 DNA reads TGTGCCAGCAGACCCGGACAGGGAGGGACCTACGAGCAGTACTTC.